Listed below are T cell receptor beta chains from one sample, sequenced in a study of blood T cell repertoires in COVID-19. TCRdb's table, derived via immunoSEQ multiplex PCR, lists solely in-frame clones and lacks some. The sample gives some 240,000 clones, about 90% of which show up once; roughly 10% is in the top ten. The sample taken for sequencing was peripheral blood. Every receptor here comes from a woman in her seventies with COVID-19, enrolled during active disease. The CDR3 runs from the conserved cysteine through the conserved F or W. A D gene is named only where the DNA matches it firmly.

j_call v_call d_call cdr3_aa cdr3_nt
TRBJ2-1 TRBV6-2/TRBV6-3 TRBD2 CASSPGLAYNEQFF TGTGCCAGCAGTCCGGGACTAGCCTACAATGAGCAGTTCTTC
TRBJ2-5 TRBV14 . CASSHVFGGLSQETQYF TGTGCCAGCAGCCACGTATTCGGGGGGCTCTCGCAAGAGACCCAGTACTTC
TRBJ1-5 TRBV6-2/TRBV6-3 . CASSYSSGAGNQPQHF TGTGCCAGCAGTTACTCGTCAGGGGCCGGCAATCAGCCCCAGCATTTT
TRBJ2-7 TRBV3-1/TRBV3-2 . CASSQPAGWQYF TGTGCCAGCAGCCAACCCGCGGGATGGCAGTACTTC
TRBJ2-6 TRBV10-3 TRBD1 CANRGAGANVLTF TGTGCCAACAGGGGAGCTGGGGCCAACGTCCTGACTTTC
TRBJ1-2 TRBV19 TRBD1 CATNSFRGLGYTF TGTGCCACCAATAGCTTTAGGGGGCTTGGCTACACCTTC
TRBJ1-2 TRBV20-1 . CSASAGGGRLYGYTF TGCAGTGCTAGTGCGGGGGGCGGCCGCCTATATGGCTACACCTTC
TRBJ2-2 TRBV24-1 . CATSEFSGTGELFF TGTGCCACCAGTGAATTTAGCGGAACCGGGGAGCTGTTTTTT
TRBJ1-1 TRBV4-1 TRBD1 CASANKRDRLGTEAFF TGCGCCAGCGCAAATAAACGGGACAGGTTGGGCACTGAAGCTTTCTTT
TRBJ1-1 TRBV24-1 TRBD1 CATSDSGGGVNTEAFF TGTGCCACCAGTGATTCAGGGGGTGGGGTGAACACTGAAGCTTTCTTT
TRBJ1-1 TRBV18 . CASSPGQGSQAFF TGTGCCAGCTCACCAGGGCAGGGATCTCAAGCTTTCTTT
TRBJ1-2 TRBV30 . CAWSVRFGGYGYTF TGTGCCTGGAGTGTACGGTTTGGCGGTTATGGCTACACCTTC
TRBJ1-2 TRBV6-1 . CASSEEGVGNYGYTF TGTGCCAGCAGTGAAGAGGGGGTCGGGAACTATGGCTACACCTTC